The rows below give T cell receptor beta chains drawn from one sample of a study of shared clonotypes between healthy human individuals. Some clones are missing from TCRdb's copy, which holds only in-frame ones; the method was immunoSEQ multiplex PCR. The profile shows about 2.1 million clones, 93% of them singletons. Sequencing used naive CD8+ T cells from PBMCs. The source is a man between 18 and 35 years old in good health. Some clones in this sample may be carry-over from other donors' samples. Each CDR3 is given with its conserved first and last residue. D genes are given only for firm matches. Size tells how often a clone was seen (once, few, many) or the class of an expanded clone, and some rows leave it out.

.	TRBV7-2	14	TRBJ1-3	.	TGTGCCAGCGGAGACGAGGGCTCTGGAAACACCATATATTTT	CASGDEGSGNTIYF
.	TRBV7-9	15	TRBJ2-1	TRBD1	TGTGCCAGCAGCTACCCACAGGGGTGGGCCAATGAGCAGTTCTTC	CASSYPQGWANEQFF
.	TRBV6-1	14	TRBJ2-2	.	TGTGCCAGCAGTGAACTAGTTAACACCGGGGAGCTGTTTTTT	CASSELVNTGELFF
.	TRBV27	13	TRBJ2-7	.	TGTGCCAGCAGTTTGGGATATAACTACGAGCAGTACTTC	CASSLGYNYEQYF
.	TRBV6-1	18	TRBJ1-5	.	TGTGCCAGCAGTGGCCAAATCCGAGAACAGGTAGCGTATCAGCCCCAGCATTTT	CASSGQIREQVAYQPQHF
.	TRBV5-6	15	TRBJ1-3	.	TGTGCCAGCAGCTTGACGGCGACCTCTGGAAACACCATATATTTT	CASSLTATSGNTIYF
.	TRBV9	17	TRBJ2-2	TRBD2	TGTGCCAGCAGCGTAGACGACGGCGGGAGTATCGTCGGGGAGCTGTTTTTT	CASSVDDGGSIVGELFF
.	TRBV11-1	14	TRBJ2-4	.	TGTGCCAGCAGCTCTGGACAAGCCAAAAACATTCAGTACTTC	CASSSGQAKNIQYF
.	TRBV10-1	13	TRBJ2-5	.	TGCGCCAGCAGTGAACATCCCCAAGAGACCCAGTACTTC	CASSEHPQETQYF
.	TRBV29-1	13	TRBJ1-1	TRBD1	TGCAGCGCTCTCACACAGGGGACCACTGAAGCTTTCTTT	CSALTQGTTEAFF
.	TRBV19	14	TRBJ1-2	.	TGTGCCAGTAGTGGGACAACAGCTAACTATGGCTACACCTTC	CASSGTTANYGYTF
.	TRBV6-5	13	TRBJ2-1	.	TGTGCCAGCAGCCGGGGCCCGGGAGATGAGCAGTTCTTC	CASSRGPGDEQFF
.	TRBV9	15	TRBJ2-5	TRBD2	TGTGCCAGCAGCGTAAGGGGACTAGGGGTGGAGACCCAGTACTTC	CASSVRGLGVETQYF
.	TRBV19	16	TRBJ2-1	TRBD2	TGTGCCAGTAGTCCCAGACGGGAGGGCCTTTGGAATGAGCAGTTCTTC	CASSPRREGLWNEQFF
once	TRBV7-2	13	TRBJ2-1	.	TGTGCCAGCAGCTTGGCCGGGAGAGATGAGCAGTTCTTC	CASSLAGRDEQFF
.	TRBV11-2	13	TRBJ2-5	.	TGTGCCAGCAGCCAACAGGGTTGGGAGACCCAGTACTTC	CASSQQGWETQYF
.	TRBV27	15	TRBJ1-1	.	TGTGCCAGCAGTTTGCAGGGATCCCGGAACACTGAAGCTTTCTTT	CASSLQGSRNTEAFF
.	TRBV19	13	TRBJ2-7	TRBD2	TGTGCCAGTAGACCGGGAGGAACCCACGAGCAGTACTTC	CASRPGGTHEQYF
.	TRBV9	13	TRBJ1-1	.	TGTGCCAGCAGCGTAGCGGGTGTGGGTGAAGCTTTCTTT	CASSVAGVGEAFF
.	TRBV27	13	TRBJ1-1	.	TGTGCCAGCAGTTTGGACTTTTACACTGAAGCTTTCTTT	CASSLDFYTEAFF
.	TRBV9	15	TRBJ2-7	TRBD2	TGTGCCAGCAGCGTAGGAGCTAGCGGGATCTACGAGCAGTACTTC	CASSVGASGIYEQYF
.	TRBV28	14	TRBJ2-5	.	TGTGCCAGCAGTTACCAGGCATACCAAGAGACCCAGTACTTC	CASSYQAYQETQYF
few	TRBV27	12	TRBJ2-2	.	TGTGCCAGCAGCCCCTTGACCGGGGAGCTGTTTTTT	CASSPLTGELFF
.	TRBV2	16	TRBJ2-3	TRBD2	TGTGCCAGCAGCCCGGGACTAGCGGGCCTCTTGGATACGCAGTATTTT	CASSPGLAGLLDTQYF
once	TRBV27	17	TRBJ1-2	.	TGTGCCAGCAGTTTATTGTCTCCCCGCGGGGCCGACTATGGCTACACCTTC	CASSLLSPRGADYGYTF
.	TRBV7-3	15	TRBJ2-6	.	TGTGCCAGCAGCGACCAGGGTGGTGGGGCCAACGTCCTGACTTTC	CASSDQGGGANVLTF
.	TRBV21-1	15	TRBJ1-1	.	TGTGCCAGCAGCATTATCCGATCCTTTAACACTGAAGCTTTCTTT	CASSIIRSFNTEAFF
.	TRBV6-5	15	TRBJ1-5	.	TGTGCCAGCAGTTACTCGGCGGCAGGTCATCAGCCCCAGCATTTT	CASSYSAAGHQPQHF
.	TRBV27	18	TRBJ1-1	TRBD1	TGTGCCAGCAGTTTAAGCCCGGGACAGGGGGCGAGTTTTGGCGAAGCTTTCTTT	CASSLSPGQGASFGEAFF
.	TRBV6-4	16	TRBJ2-1	.	TGTGCCAGCAGTGTCCGGGGGGACAGCTCCTACAATGAGCAGTTCTTC	CASSVRGDSSYNEQFF
.	TRBV15	18	TRBJ1-5	TRBD1	TGTGCCACCGGAAACTCCGGGACAGGGGTCTATAGCAATCAGCCCCAGCATTTT	CATGNSGTGVYSNQPQHF
.	TRBV7-9	19	TRBJ2-3	.	TGTGCCAGCAGATCGACAGGGGTCGGGAGGGCCCTAAGCACAGATACGCAGTATTTT	CASRSTGVGRALSTDTQYF
.	TRBV9	17	TRBJ2-1	.	TGTGCCAGCAGCGTAGTTGGGGGGGCGATTCAGTACAATGAGCAGTTCTTC	CASSVVGGAIQYNEQFF
.	TRBV7-9	12	TRBJ1-1	.	TGTGCCAGCAGCCCACAGGGACCTGAAGCTTTCTTT	CASSPQGPEAFF
.	TRBV7-6	15	TRBJ2-7	TRBD2	TGTGCCAGCAGCCAAACTAGCGGGAGTTTTAACGAGCAGTACTTC	CASSQTSGSFNEQYF
.	TRBV9	14	TRBJ2-5	.	TGTGCCAGCAGCGTAGGCGACAGAGGAGAGACCCAGTACTTC	CASSVGDRGETQYF